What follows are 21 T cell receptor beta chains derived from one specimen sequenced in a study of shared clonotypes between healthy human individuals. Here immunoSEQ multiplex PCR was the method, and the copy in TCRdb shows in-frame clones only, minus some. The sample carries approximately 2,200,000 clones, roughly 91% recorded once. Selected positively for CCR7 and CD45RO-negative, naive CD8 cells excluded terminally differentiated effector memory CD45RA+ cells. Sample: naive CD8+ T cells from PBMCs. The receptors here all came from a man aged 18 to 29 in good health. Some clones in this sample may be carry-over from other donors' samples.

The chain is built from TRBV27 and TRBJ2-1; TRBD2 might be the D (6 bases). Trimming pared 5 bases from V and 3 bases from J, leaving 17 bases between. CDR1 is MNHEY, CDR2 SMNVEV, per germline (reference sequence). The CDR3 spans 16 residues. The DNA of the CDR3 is TGTGCCAGCAGTCCTCTGGCTAGCGCGTACTACAATGAGCAGTTCTTC. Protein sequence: CASSPLASAYYNEQFF.

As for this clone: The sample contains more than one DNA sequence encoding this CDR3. This CDR3 reads CASSGLNTGELFF. In nucleotides, the CDR3 is TGTGCCAGCAGTGGTCTGAACACCGGGGAGCTGTTTTTT. The chain uses TRBV2 and TRBJ2-2; D remains ambiguous. The CDR3 consists of 13 residues. In germline, CDR1 is SNHLY, CDR2 FYNNEI. V lost 4 bases, J lost 1 base, and 4 bases lay in between.

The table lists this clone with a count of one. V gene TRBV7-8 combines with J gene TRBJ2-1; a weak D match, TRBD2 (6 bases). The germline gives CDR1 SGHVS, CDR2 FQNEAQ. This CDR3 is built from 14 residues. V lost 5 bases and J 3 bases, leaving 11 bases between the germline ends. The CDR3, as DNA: TGTGCCAGCAGCGAGCGGGCCGACTACAATGAGCAGTTCTTC. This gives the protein CASSERADYNEQFF.

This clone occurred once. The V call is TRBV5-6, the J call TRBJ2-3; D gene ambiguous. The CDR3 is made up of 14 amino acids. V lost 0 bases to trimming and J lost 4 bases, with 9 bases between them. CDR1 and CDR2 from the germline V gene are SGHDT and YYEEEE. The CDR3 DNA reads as TGTGCCAGCAGCTTGGAAAATAGACCAGATACGCAGTATTTT. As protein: CASSLENRPDTQYF.

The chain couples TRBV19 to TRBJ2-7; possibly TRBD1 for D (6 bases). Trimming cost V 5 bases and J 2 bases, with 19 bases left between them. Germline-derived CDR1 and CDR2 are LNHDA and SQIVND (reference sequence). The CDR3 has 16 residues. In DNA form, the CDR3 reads TGTGCCAGTAGTGTACGGGACACTGAAACACCCTACGAGCAGTACTTC. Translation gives CASSVRDTETPYEQYF.

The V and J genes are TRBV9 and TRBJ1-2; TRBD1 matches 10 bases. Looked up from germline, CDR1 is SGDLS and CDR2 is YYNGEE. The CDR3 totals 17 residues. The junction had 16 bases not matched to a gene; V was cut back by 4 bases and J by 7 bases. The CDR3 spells CASSPGQGVSLTGGYTF. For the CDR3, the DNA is TGTGCCAGCAGCCCCGGACAGGGGGTTTCCCTAACTGGTGGCTACACCTTC. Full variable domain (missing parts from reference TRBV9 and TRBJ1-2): DSGVTQTPKHLITATGQRVTLRCSPRSGDLSVYWYQQSLDQGLQFLIQYYNGEERAKGNILERFSAQQFPDLHSELNLSSLELGDSALYFCASSPGQGVSLTGGYTFGSGTRLTVV.

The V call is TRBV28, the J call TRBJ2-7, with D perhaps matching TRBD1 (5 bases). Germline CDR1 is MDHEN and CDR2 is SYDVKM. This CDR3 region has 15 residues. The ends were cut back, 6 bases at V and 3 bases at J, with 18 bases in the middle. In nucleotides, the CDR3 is TGTGCCAGCAGCCTCCATCAGACAGAAATCTACGAGCAGTACTTC. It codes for CASSLHQTEIYEQYF.

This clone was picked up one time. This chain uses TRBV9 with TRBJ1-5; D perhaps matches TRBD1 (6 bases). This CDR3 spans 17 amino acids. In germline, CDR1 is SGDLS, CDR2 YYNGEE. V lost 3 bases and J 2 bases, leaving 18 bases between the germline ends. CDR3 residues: CASSGDMNLDGNQPQHF. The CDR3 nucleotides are TGTGCCAGCAGCGGGGACATGAACCTCGACGGCAATCAGCCCCAGCATTTT.

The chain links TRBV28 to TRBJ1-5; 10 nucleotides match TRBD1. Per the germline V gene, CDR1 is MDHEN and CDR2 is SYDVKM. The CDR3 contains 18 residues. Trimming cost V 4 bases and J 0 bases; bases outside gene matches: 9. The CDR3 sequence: CASSSGQGELYSNQPQHF. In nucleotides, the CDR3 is TGTGCCAGCAGTTCTGGACAGGGGGAATTGTATAGCAATCAGCCCCAGCATTTT. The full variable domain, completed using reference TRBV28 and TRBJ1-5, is DVKVTQSSRYLVKRTGEKVFLECVQDMDHENMFWYRQDPGLGLRLIYFSYDVKMKEKGDIPEGYSVSREKKERFSLILESASTNQTSMYLCASSSGQGELYSNQPQHFGDGTRLSIL.

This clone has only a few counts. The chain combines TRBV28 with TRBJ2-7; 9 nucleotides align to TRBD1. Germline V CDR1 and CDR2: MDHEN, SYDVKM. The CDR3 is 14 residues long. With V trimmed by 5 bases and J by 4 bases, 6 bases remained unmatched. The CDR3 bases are TGTGCCAGCAGTAACCGGGACAGGGCTTACGAGCAGTACTTC. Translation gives CASSNRDRAYEQYF.

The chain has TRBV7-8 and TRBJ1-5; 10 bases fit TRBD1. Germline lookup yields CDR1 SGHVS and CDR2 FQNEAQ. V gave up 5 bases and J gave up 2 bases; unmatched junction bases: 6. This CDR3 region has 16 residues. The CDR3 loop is CASSKDRGPGNQPQHF. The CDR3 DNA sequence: TGTGCCAGCAGCAAAGACAGGGGGCCAGGCAATCAGCCCCAGCATTTT.

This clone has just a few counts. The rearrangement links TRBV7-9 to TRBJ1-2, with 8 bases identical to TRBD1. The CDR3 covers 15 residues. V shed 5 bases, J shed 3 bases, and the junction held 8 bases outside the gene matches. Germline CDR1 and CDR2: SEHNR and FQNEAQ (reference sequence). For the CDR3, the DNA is TGTGCCAGCAGCCCTGACAGGGGAGCTCACTATGGCTACACCTTC. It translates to CASSPDRGAHYGYTF. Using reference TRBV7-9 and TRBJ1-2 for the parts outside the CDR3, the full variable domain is DTGVSQNPRHKITKRGQNVTFRCDPISEHNRLYWYRQTLGQGPEFLTYFQNEAQLEKSRLLSDRFSAERPKGSFSTLEIQRTEQGDSAMYLCASSPDRGAHYGYTFGSGTRLTVV.

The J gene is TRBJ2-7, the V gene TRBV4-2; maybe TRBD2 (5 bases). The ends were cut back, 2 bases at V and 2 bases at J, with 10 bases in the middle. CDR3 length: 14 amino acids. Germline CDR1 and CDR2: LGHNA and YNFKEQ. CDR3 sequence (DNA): TGTGCCAGCAGCCAACAGGACGGGACCTACGAGCAGTACTTC. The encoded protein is CASSQQDGTYEQYF.

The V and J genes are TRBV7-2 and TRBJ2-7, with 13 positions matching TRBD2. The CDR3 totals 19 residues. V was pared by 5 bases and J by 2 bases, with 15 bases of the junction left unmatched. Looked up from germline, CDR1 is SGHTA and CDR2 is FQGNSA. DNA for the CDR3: TGTGCCAGCAGCCCTACCGGGACTAGCGGGATAGGAAGACCCTACGAGCAGTACTTC. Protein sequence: CASSPTGTSGIGRPYEQYF.

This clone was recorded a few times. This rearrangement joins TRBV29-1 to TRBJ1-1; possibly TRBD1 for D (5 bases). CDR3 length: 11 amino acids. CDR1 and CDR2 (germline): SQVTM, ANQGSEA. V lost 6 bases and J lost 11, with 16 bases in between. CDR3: CSVDISGTAFF. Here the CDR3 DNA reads TGCAGCGTCGACATCTCGGGGACGGCTTTCTTT.

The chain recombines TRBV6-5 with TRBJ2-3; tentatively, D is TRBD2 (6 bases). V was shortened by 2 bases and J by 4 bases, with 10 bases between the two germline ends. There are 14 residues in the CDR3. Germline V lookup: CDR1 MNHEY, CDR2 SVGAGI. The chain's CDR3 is CASSYVWGADTQYF. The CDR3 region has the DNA TGTGCCAGCAGTTACGTTTGGGGGGCAGATACGCAGTATTTT.

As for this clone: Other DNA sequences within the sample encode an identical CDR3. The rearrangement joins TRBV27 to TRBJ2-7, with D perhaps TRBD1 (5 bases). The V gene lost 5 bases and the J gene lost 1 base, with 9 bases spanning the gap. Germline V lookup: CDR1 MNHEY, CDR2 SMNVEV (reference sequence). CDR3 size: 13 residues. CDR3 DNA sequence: TGTGCCAGCAGTCAGGGCAGATCCTACGAGCAGTACTTC. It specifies CASSQGRSYEQYF.

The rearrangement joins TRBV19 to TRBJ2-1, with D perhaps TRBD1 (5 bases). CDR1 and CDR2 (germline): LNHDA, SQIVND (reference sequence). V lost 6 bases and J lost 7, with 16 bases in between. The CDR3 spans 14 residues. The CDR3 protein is CASRWMGLSNEQFF. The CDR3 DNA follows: TGTGCCAGTAGGTGGATGGGGCTGAGTAATGAGCAGTTCTTC.

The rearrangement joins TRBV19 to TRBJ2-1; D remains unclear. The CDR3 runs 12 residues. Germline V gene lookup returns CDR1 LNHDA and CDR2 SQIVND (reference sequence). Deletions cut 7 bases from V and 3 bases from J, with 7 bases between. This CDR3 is CASKSSYNEQFF. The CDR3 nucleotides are TGTGCCAGTAAAAGCAGCTACAATGAGCAGTTCTTC.

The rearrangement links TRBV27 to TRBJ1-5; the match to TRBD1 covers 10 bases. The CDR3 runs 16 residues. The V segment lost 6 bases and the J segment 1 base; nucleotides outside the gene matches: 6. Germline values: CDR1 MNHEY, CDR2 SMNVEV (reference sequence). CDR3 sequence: CASREGTGASNQPQHF. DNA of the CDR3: TGTGCCAGCAGGGAAGGGACAGGGGCCAGCAATCAGCCCCAGCATTTT.

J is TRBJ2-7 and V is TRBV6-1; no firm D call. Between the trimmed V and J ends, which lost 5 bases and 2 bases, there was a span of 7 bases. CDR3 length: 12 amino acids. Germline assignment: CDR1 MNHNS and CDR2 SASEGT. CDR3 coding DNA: TGTGCCAGCAGTACGCCCCCCTACGAGCAGTACTTC. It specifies CASSTPPYEQYF.